Below are 9 T cell receptor beta chains sequenced from a single sample in a study of cytomegalovirus exposure and HLA in healthy donors (dated by TCRdb to between 2016 and 2019). Libraries were constructed by the immunoSEQ multiplex PCR assay. For the multiplex PCR, a mixture combining 60 forward primers for TCR Vbeta segments and 13 reverse primers for TCR Jbeta segments was used. Entries here come from immuneACCESS through TCRdb and include only in-frame sequences with V and J called. Some clones fail to appear in such tables; in the studies checked, an unresolved V gene covers under half of the shortfall, and the cause of the remainder is unknown. For this sample the table gives about 160,000 clones, of which around 70% were detected only once. About 4.7% of the sample comes from the top ten. Sample: PBMCs. The receptors come from a man younger than 35 in good health and CMV-seropositive.

The rearrangement links TRBV5-1 to TRBJ1-5; 7 bases are a match to TRBD1. The ends lost 4 bases at V and 8 bases at J; junction bases unmatched: 6. CDR1 is SGHRS and CDR2 is YFSETQ in the germline V gene. The CDR3 is 13 amino acids. The CDR3: CASSMTGKEPQHF. The CDR3 coding sequence is TGCGCCAGCAGCATGACAGGGAAGGAGCCCCAGCATTTT.

J is TRBJ1-4 and V is TRBV28; 9 nucleotides agree with TRBD1. V was pared by 6 bases and J by 15 bases, with 8 bases of the junction left unmatched. The CDR3 spans 12 residues. Germline V gene lookup returns CDR1 MDHEN and CDR2 SYDVKM. DNA for the CDR3: TGTGCCAGCAGGGACCGGGACAGGGCAATGTTTTTT. Translating it yields CASRDRDRAMFF.

The chain uses TRBV19 and TRBJ2-3; D perhaps matches TRBD1 (6 bases). The germline V gene encodes CDR1 LNHDA and CDR2 SQIVND (reference sequence). The CDR3 runs 14 residues. The CDR3 coding sequence is TGTGCTGTTGGGACACACCGAAGCACAGATACGCAGTATTTT. Translated: CAVGTHRSTDTQYF.

This chain connects TRBV6-5 to TRBJ1-2; TRBD1 might be the D (6 bases). The CDR3 spans 15 residues. V was cut by 5 bases and J by 4 bases, with 17 bases left in between. The germline CDR1 and CDR2 sequences are MNHEY and SVGAGI. For the CDR3, the DNA is TGTGCCAGCAGTCCTAACAGGGAAAGAAGCTATGGCTACACCTTC. Residues: CASSPNRERSYGYTF.

The CDR3 nucleotides read TGTGCCAGCAGGTTAGACAGGGGTGGAGCTGAAGCTTTCTTT. It yields the protein CASRLDRGGAEAFF. The V call is TRBV6-5, the J call TRBJ1-1; TRBD1 matches 8 bases. Germline values: CDR1 MNHEY, CDR2 SVGAGI. The CDR3 totals 14 residues. J gave up 6 bases and V 6 bases, and 9 bases lay outside the gene matches.

The genes are TRBV30 and TRBJ2-1; maybe TRBD2 (6 bases). This CDR3 has 15 amino acids. CDR1 is GTSNPN, CDR2 SVGIG, per germline (reference sequence). Trimming pared 0 bases from V and 9 bases from J, leaving 18 bases between. The DNA for the CDR3 is TGTGCCTGGAGTGTAACTAGCTCAATCTTTGGTGAGCAGTTCTTC. It specifies CAWSVTSSIFGEQFF.

This CDR3 reads CASSSRQGYEQYV. For the CDR3, the DNA is TGTGCCAGCAGTTCCCGACAGGGGTACGAGCAGTACGTC. The V call is TRBV27, the J call TRBJ2-7, with 8 positions matching TRBD1. V was clipped by 4 bases and J by 4 bases; unmatched bases: 3. CDR3 length: 13 residues. Germline-derived CDR1 and CDR2 are MNHEY and SMNVEV (reference sequence).

The chain is built from TRBV9 and TRBJ1-1; possibly TRBD1 for D (6 bases). CDR1 is SGDLS, CDR2 YYNGEE, per germline. The CDR3 spans 15 residues. With 0 bases removed from V and 0 bases from J, the gap between germline ends came to 9 bases. This chain's CDR3 is CASSVGDNMNTEAFF. The CDR3 DNA sequence: TGTGCCAGCAGCGTAGGGGACAATATGAACACTGAAGCTTTCTTT.

The chain uses TRBV4-1 and TRBJ1-1; D might be TRBD1 (5 bases). Germline lookup yields CDR1 MGHRA and CDR2 YSYEKL. The CDR3 runs 16 residues. The V and J ends lost 1 base and 1 base respectively, with 13 bases between them. CDR3: CASSQAGMGGNTEAFF. The CDR3 DNA reads as TGCGCCAGCAGCCAAGCAGGGATGGGGGGGAACACTGAAGCTTTCTTT.